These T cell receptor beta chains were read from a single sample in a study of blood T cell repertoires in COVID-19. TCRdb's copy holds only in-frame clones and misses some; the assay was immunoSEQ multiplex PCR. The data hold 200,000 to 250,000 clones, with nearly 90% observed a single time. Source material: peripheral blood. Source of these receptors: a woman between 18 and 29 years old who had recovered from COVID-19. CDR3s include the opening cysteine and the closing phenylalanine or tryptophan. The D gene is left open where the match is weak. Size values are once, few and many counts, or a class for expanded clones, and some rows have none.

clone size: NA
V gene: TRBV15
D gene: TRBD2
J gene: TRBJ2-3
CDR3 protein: CATSRVFASGYTDTQYF
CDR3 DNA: TGTGCCACCAGCAGAGTGTTCGCTAGCGGTTACACAGATACGCAGTATTTT

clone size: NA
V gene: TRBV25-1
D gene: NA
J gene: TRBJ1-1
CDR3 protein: CASSDLFLTGNTEAFF
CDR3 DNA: TGTGCCAGCAGTGACCTCTTTCTGACAGGGAACACTGAAGCTTTCTTT

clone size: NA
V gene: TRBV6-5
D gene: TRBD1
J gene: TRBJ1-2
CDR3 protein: CASSYGQGNYGYTF
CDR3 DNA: TGTGCCAGCAGTTACGGACAGGGGAACTATGGCTACACCTTC

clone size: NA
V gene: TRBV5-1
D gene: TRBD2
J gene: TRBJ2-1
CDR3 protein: CASSLAFGGSSYNEQFF
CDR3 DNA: TGCGCCAGCAGCTTGGCCTTCGGCGGGAGCTCCTACAATGAGCAGTTCTTC

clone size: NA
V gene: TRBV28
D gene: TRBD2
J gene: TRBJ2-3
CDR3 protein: CASSPGLAGVQASTDTQYF
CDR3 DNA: TGTGCCAGCAGCCCCGGACTAGCGGGAGTTCAGGCAAGCACAGATACGCAGTATTTT

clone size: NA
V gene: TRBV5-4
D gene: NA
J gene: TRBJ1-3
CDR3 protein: CASSFRAGHSGNTIYF
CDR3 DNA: TGTGCCAGCAGCTTTAGGGCAGGGCACTCTGGAAACACCATATATTTT

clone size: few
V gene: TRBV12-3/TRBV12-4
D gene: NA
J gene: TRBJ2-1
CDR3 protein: CASSLLRTQFF
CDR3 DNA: TGTGCCAGCAGTTTGCTGCGTACGCAGTTCTTC

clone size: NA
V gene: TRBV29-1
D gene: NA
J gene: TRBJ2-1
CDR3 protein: CSVEDLGSYNEQFF
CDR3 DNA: TGCAGCGTTGAAGATCTCGGGAGCTACAATGAGCAGTTCTTC

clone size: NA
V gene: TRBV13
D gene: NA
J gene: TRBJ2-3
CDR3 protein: CASSLGPGADTQYF
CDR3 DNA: TGTGCCAGCAGCTTAGGCCCGGGGGCAGATACGCAGTATTTT

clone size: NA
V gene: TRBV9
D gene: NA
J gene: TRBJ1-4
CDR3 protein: CASSVSSTNEKLFF
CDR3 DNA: TGTGCCAGCAGCGTAAGCTCAACTAATGAAAAACTGTTTTTT

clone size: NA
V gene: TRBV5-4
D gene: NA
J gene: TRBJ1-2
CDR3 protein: CASSSARGQYGYTF
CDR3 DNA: TGTGCCAGCAGCTCGGCGAGGGGACAATATGGCTACACCTTC

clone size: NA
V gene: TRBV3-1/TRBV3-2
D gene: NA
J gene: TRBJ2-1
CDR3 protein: CASSHYRVRDEQFF
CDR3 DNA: TGTGCCAGCAGCCATTACAGGGTAAGAGATGAGCAGTTCTTC

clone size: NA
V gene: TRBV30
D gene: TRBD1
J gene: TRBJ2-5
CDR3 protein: CAWGIGRDRGPGLGYF
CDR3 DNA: TGTGCCTGGGGGATCGGGAGGGACAGGGGCCCCGGGCTTGGGTACTTC

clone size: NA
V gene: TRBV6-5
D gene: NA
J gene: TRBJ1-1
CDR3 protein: CASSYSTGNTEAFF
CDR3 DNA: TGTGCCAGCAGTTACTCGACGGGGAACACTGAAGCTTTCTTT

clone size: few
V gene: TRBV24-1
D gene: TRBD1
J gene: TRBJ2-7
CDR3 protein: CATSRTGGLYEQYF
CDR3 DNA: TGTGCCACCAGCAGGACAGGGGGCCTCTACGAGCAGTACTTC

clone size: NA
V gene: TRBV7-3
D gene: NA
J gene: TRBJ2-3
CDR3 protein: CASSLISADTQYF
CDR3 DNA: TGTGCCAGCAGCTTAATATCTGCGGATACGCAGTATTTT

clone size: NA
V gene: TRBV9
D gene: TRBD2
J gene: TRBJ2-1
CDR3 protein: CASSVGSGGLFF
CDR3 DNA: TGTGCCAGCAGCGTCGGATCGGGAGGACTGTTCTTC

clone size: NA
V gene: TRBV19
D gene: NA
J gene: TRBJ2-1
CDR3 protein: CASIEGVGYNEQFF
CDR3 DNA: TGTGCCAGTATTGAGGGAGTAGGCTACAATGAGCAGTTCTTC

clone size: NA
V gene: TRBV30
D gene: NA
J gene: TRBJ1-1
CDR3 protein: CAWSKQTNFLDTEAFF
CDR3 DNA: TGTGCCTGGAGTAAACAGACCAACTTTTTAGACACTGAAGCTTTCTTT

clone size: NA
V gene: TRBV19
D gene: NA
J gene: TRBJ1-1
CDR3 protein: CASSILGSRGRGTEAFF
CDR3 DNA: TGTGCCAGTAGTATTCTGGGGTCGCGGGGGCGAGGCACTGAAGCTTTCTTT

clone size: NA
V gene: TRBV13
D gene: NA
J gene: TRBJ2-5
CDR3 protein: CASSLKTGRETQYF
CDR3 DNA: TGTGCCAGCAGCTTAAAAACAGGGAGAGAGACCCAGTACTTC

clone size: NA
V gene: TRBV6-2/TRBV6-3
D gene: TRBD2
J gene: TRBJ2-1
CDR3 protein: CASSYSFGTSGTNEQFF
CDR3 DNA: TGTGCCAGCAGTTACTCGTTCGGGACTAGCGGAACCAATGAGCAGTTCTTC

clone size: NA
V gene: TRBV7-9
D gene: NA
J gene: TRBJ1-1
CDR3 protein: CASSLRDNTEAFF
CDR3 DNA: TGTGCCAGCAGCTTGCGGGACAACACTGAAGCTTTCTTT

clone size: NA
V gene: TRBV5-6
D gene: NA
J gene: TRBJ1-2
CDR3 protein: CASSLVGGPGGVDGYTF
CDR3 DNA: TGTGCCAGCAGCTTGGTCGGTGGCCCCGGGGGGGTCGATGGCTACACCTTC

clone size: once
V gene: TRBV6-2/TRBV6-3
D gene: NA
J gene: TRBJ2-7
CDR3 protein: CASSRDTYEQYF
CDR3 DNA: TGTGCCAGCAGTCGGGACACCTACGAGCAGTACTTC

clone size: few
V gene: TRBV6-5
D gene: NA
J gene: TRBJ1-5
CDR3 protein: CASRTGTHSNQPQHF
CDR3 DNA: TGTGCCAGCCGAACAGGGACCCATAGCAATCAGCCCCAGCATTTT

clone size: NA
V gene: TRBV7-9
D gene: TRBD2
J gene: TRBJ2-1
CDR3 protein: CASSLPSGGFNEQFF
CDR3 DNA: TGTGCCAGCAGCCTCCCTAGCGGGGGTTTCAATGAGCAGTTCTTC

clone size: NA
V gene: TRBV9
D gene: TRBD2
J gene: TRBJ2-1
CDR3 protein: CASSVSGTSGYNEQFF
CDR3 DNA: TGTGCCAGCAGCGTATCCGGGACTAGCGGGTACAATGAGCAGTTCTTC

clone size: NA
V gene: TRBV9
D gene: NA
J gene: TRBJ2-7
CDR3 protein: CASSVDGTAKTYEQYF
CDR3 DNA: TGTGCCAGCAGCGTAGACGGGACTGCTAAAACCTACGAGCAGTACTTC

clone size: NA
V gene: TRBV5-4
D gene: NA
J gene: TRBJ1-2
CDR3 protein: CASSLKAVVDGYTF
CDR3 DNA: TGTGCCAGCAGCTTGAAGGCGGTAGTGGATGGCTACACCTTC

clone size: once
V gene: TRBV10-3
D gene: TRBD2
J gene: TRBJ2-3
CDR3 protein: CAISGGAAGDTQYF
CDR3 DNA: TGTGCCATTAGCGGGGGAGCGGCGGGAGATACGCAGTATTTT

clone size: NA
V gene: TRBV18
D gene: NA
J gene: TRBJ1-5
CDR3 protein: CASSPTGGLAQHF
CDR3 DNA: TGTGCCAGCTCACCAACGGGGGGCCTAGCCCAGCATTTT

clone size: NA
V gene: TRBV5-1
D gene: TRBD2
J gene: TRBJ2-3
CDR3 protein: CASSWIPGGGTDTQYF
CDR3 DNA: TGCGCCAGCAGCTGGATCCCGGGAGGGGGCACAGATACGCAGTATTTT

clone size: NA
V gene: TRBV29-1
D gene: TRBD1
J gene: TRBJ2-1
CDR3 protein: CSVASGQGSYNEQFF
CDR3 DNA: TGCAGCGTTGCGTCGGGACAGGGCTCCTACAATGAGCAGTTCTTC